This TCR beta chain derives from a study of blood T cell repertoires in COVID-19. Study information: Sites in the United States, Italy and Spain provided acute and convalescent COVID-19 samples.

As regards this clone: This CDR3 is also generated by other DNA sequences in the sample.

The CDR3 contains 11 residues. The V and J ends lost 6 bases and 8 bases respectively, with 7 bases between them. Original processing methods: Reference gene primers were amplified, and this amplification served to estimate nucleated cell counts. Libraries were prepared by immunoSEQ multiplex PCR; TCRdb keeps only in-frame clonotypes and omits some of them. V and J calls and clone size follow that table, whereas D and trimming were derived from the DNA. The sample shows 140,000 or so clones, approximately 80% of them seen only once. The source of this sequence is a woman in her sixties or seventies with acute or convalescent COVID-19. The chain links TRBV12-3 or TRBV12-4 to TRBJ1-4, with D unresolved. Material for sequencing was peripheral blood. In DNA, the CDR3 is TGTGCCAGCAGCTTTGGCGAAAAACTGTTTTTT. Translated: CASSFGEKLFF.